This T cell receptor beta chain was sequenced for a study of technical replicates of blood from a handful of donors. Generated by immunoSEQ multiplex PCR, the TCRdb table keeps only in-frame clones and is missing some. The table shows over 55,000 clones, with around 97% occurring only once. V lost 0 bases to trimming and J lost 3 bases; unmatched junction nucleotides: 10. In germline, CDR1 is MGHRA, CDR2 YSYEKL. The CDR3 spans 18 residues. J is TRBJ1-3 and V is TRBV4-1, with 8 bases lining up with TRBD1. Sequencing was carried out using T cells isolated from PBMCs. This clonotype was sampled from a human donor in good health. The CDR3 DNA is TGCGCCAGCAGCCAAGAGACGACAGGGGTAACATATGGAAACACCATATATTTT. As protein: CASSQETTGVTYGNTIYF.